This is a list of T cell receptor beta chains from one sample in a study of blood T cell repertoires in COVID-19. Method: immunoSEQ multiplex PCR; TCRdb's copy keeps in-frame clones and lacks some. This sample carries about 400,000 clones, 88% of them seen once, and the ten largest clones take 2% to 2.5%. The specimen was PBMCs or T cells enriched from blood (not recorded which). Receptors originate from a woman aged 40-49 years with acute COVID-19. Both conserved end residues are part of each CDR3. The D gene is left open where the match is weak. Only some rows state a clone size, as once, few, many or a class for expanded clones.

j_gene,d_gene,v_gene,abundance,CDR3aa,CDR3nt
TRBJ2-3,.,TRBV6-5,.,CASSNSGRTDTQYF,TGTGCCAGCAGTAACTCGGGGCGCACAGATACGCAGTATTTT
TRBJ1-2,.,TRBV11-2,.,CASSSDSFTNYGYTF,TGTGCCAGCAGCTCTGACAGCTTTACTAACTATGGCTACACCTTC
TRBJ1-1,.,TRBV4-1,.,CASSQEGPGEAFF,TGCGCCAGCAGCCAAGAAGGCCCGGGGGAAGCTTTCTTT
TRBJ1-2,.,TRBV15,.,CATSRDRNYGYTF,TGTGCCACCAGCAGAGATCGGAACTATGGCTACACCTTC
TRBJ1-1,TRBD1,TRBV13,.,CASSQTGGYVTEAFF,TGTGCCAGCAGCCAGACAGGGGGCTATGTCACTGAAGCTTTCTTT
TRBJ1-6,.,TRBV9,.,CASSVWPGGNSPLHF,TGTGCCAGCAGCGTATGGCCCGGGGGTAATTCACCCCTCCACTTT
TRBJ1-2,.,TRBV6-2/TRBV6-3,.,CASSTREVGANYGYTF,TGTGCCAGCAGTACCCGGGAGGTGGGGGCTAACTATGGCTACACCTTC
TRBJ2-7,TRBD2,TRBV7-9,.,CASSLGGDEQYF,TGTGCCAGCAGCTTGGGAGGGGACGAGCAGTACTTC
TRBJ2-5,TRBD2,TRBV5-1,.,CASSLGSGGTNKPTQYF,TGCGCCAGCAGCCTGGGCAGCGGGGGGACGAACAAACCGACCCAGTACTTC
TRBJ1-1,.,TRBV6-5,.,CASKSEGRANTEAFF,TGTGCCAGCAAGTCGGAGGGGCGGGCGAATACTGAAGCTTTCTTT
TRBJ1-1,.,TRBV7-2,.,CASSLANPGNTEAFF,TGTGCCAGCAGCTTAGCGAATCCAGGGAACACTGAAGCTTTCTTT
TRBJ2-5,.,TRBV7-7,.,CASSLRGQTQYF,TGTGCCAGCAGCTTGCGGGGTCAGACCCAGTACTTC
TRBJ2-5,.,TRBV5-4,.,CASSLGGGEFETQYF,TGTGCCAGCAGCTTGGGCGGGGGCGAATTCGAGACCCAGTACTTC
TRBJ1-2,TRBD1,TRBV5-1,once,CASSTQGQPNYGYTF,TGCGCCAGCAGCACTCAGGGACAGCCTAACTATGGCTACACCTTC
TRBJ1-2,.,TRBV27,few,CASSYRDRGGYTF,TGTGCCAGCAGTTACCGGGATCGGGGAGGCTACACCTTC
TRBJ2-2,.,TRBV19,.,CASSISLRGGELFF,TGTGCCAGTAGTATCTCCCTTCGAGGCGGGGAGCTGTTTTTT
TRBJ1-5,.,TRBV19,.,CASSIEQISNQPQHF,TGTGCCAGTAGTATAGAACAGATTAGCAATCAGCCCCAGCATTTT
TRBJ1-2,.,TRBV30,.,CAWSVLGVSGYTF,TGTGCCTGGAGTGTACTCGGAGTATCTGGCTACACCTTC
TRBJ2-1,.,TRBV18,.,CASSPLASNEQFF,TGTGCCAGCTCACCATTGGCTAGCAATGAGCAGTTCTTC
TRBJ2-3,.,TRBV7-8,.,CASSLEGERGPMDTDTQYF,TGTGCCAGCAGCTTAGAGGGGGAACGGGGCCCCATGGACACAGATACGCAGTATTTT
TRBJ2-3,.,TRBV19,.,CASRRQQWGADTQYF,TGTGCCAGTAGGCGTCAGCAATGGGGCGCAGATACGCAGTATTTT
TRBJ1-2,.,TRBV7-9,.,CASSPDSPGYTF,TGTGCCAGCAGCCCCGACAGCCCCGGCTACACCTTC
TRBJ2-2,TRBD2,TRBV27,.,CASSSGLAGVRTGELFF,TGTGCCAGCAGTTCCGGACTAGCGGGGGTTCGAACCGGGGAGCTGTTTTTT
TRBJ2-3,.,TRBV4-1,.,CASSPGRRGGSTDTQYF,TGCGCCAGCAGCCCCGGAAGGAGGGGGGGGAGCACAGATACGCAGTATTTT
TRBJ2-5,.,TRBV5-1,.,CASSLDRQETQYF,TGCGCCAGCAGCTTAGACAGACAAGAGACCCAGTACTTC
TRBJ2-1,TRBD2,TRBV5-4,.,CASSLPSGTVRDEQFF,TGTGCCAGCAGCTTGCCTAGCGGGACCGTGAGGGATGAGCAGTTCTTC
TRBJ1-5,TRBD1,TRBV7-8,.,CASSTGQGSQPQHF,TGTGCCAGCAGCACAGGACAGGGGAGTCAGCCCCAGCATTTT
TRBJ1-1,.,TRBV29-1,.,CSVGSGANTEAFF,TGCAGCGTTGGGTCTGGGGCCAACACTGAAGCTTTCTTT
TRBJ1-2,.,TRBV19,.,CASSRGHYGYTF,TGTGCCAGTAGCAGAGGCCATTATGGCTACACCTTC
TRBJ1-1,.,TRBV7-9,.,CASSLGRQENTEAFF,TGTGCCAGCAGCTTAGGCCGACAGGAGAACACTGAAGCTTTCTTT
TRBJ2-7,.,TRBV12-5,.,CASGLGATSSYEQYF,TGTGCTAGTGGTTTGGGGGCCACAAGCTCCTACGAGCAGTACTTC
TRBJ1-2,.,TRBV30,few,CAWSLTLDSPYGYTF,TGTGCCTGGAGTCTTACCTTGGACAGCCCCTATGGCTACACCTTC
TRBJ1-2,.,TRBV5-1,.,CASSLELQTNYGYTF,TGCGCCAGCAGCTTGGAGTTACAGACTAACTATGGCTACACCTTC
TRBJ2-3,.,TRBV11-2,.,CASSPQGHYTDTQYF,TGTGCCAGCAGCCCCCAGGGACATTATACAGATACGCAGTATTTT
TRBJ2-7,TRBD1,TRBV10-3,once,CAISLTGDHEQYF,TGTGCCATCAGTTTGACAGGGGACCACGAGCAGTACTTC
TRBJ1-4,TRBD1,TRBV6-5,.,CASRPRGQSEKLFF,TGTGCCAGCAGACCCCGGGGACAGTCGGAAAAACTGTTTTTT